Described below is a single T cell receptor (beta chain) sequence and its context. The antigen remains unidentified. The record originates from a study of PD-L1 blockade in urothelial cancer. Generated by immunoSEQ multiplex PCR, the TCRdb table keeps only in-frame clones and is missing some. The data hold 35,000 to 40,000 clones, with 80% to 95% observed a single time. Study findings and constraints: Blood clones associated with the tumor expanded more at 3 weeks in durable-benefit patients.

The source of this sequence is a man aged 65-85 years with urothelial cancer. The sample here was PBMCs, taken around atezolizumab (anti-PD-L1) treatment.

The CDR3 reads CASSLDGLAGGGETQYF. CDR3 nucleotides: TGTGCCAGCAGCTTGGATGGGCTAGCGGGAGGAGGAGAGACCCAGTACTTC. The chain carries TRBV5-4 and TRBJ2-5, with TRBD2 matching over 11 bases. V dropped 0 bases and J dropped 4; count of bases not matched to a gene: 8. The length of the CDR3 is 17 residues. Germline V lookup: CDR1 SGHNT, CDR2 YYREEE (reference sequence).